This T cell receptor (beta chain) was retrieved from a study of response to subunit inactivated influenza vaccine. Via MiXCR, TCRdb re-called the RT-PCR reads, giving one row per CDR3 protein. The sample lists some 540,000 distinct CDR3 sequences; approximately 24% were seen once. This clonotype was counted at least ten times. CDR1 is SGHDT and CDR2 is YYEEEE in the germline V gene. Trimming stripped 0 bases from V and 1 base from J, with 14 bases between. This CDR3 is built from 16 residues. These same data were also listed under a study on T cells expressing NK-cell markers. Turning to that study: The authors generated TCR beta cDNA through 5'RACE template switching with UMIs. Most of the eight sequenced donors tested HCMV-seropositive; one tested seronegative. Among CD8+ T cells from about six donors, dominant NKG2C+ clonotypes accounted for 1.0-7.0%.

The receptor was derived from a middle-aged man who received an inactivated influenza vaccine. The sample in question was CD4+ T cells sorted from PBMCs, obtained roughly 12 days after vaccination. The gene calls are TRBV5-6 and TRBJ2-7, with D hard to call. The DNA of the CDR3 is TGTGCCAGCAGCTTGGTAAGGTACGACACGTCCTACGAGCAGTACTTC. Its protein is CASSLVRYDTSYEQYF.